Below are 27 T cell receptor beta chains sequenced from a single sample in a study of blood T cell repertoires in COVID-19. Repertoires were generated with immunoSEQ multiplex PCR, while TCRdb's copy carries only in-frame clones and drops some. The table shows approximately 220,000 clones, with about 85% occurring only once. The sample comprised peripheral blood. The origin of the receptors is a man between 45 and 60 years old who had recovered from COVID-19.

The rearrangement joins TRBV28 to TRBJ1-5; D is possibly TRBD1 (5 bases). The CDR3 totals 17 residues. V lost 3 bases, J lost 0 bases, and 15 bases lay in between. Per the germline V gene, CDR1 is MDHEN and CDR2 is SYDVKM. The CDR3 bases are TGTGCCAGCAGTTTGGTAGACGGGGGAGATAGCAATCAGCCCCAGCATTTT. This sequence encodes CASSLVDGGDSNQPQHF.

The V gene is TRBV11-2, the J gene TRBJ1-1; 7 bases are a match to TRBD1. CDR3 length equals 13 residues. The germline gives CDR1 SGHAT, CDR2 FQNNGV. Germline trimming cut 1 base from V and 4 bases from J; bases unmatched to any gene: 0. This CDR3 reads CASSLGQGTEAFF. In DNA, the CDR3 is TGTGCCAGCAGCTTAGGACAGGGCACTGAAGCTTTCTTT.

As to this clone: The same CDR3 is also encoded by other DNA sequences in this sample. This chain connects TRBV10-2 to TRBJ1-5; TRBD1 matches at 10 bases. V shed 6 bases and J 6 bases; nucleotides not matched to a gene: 2. Germline-derived CDR1 and CDR2 are WSHSY and SAAADI. CDR3 length: 13 residues. The CDR3 DNA reads TGCGCCAGCAGGGACAGGGGGAGTCAGCCCCAGCATTTT. This translates into CASRDRGSQPQHF.

This chain links TRBV19 with TRBJ2-1; the D gene is possibly TRBD2 (6 bases). V lost 3 bases and J lost 5, with 11 bases in between. The CDR3 totals 14 residues. Germline V lookup: CDR1 LNHDA, CDR2 SQIVND (reference sequence). CDR3 residues: CASSIWRGNNEQFF. CDR3 nucleotide sequence: TGTGCCAGTAGTATCTGGAGGGGAAACAATGAGCAGTTCTTC. Full variable domain (rest looked up from reference TRBV19 and TRBJ2-1): DGGITQSPKYLFRKEGQNVTLSCEQNLNHDAMYWYRQDPGQGLRLIYYSQIVNDFQKGDIAEGYSVSREKKESFPLTVTSAQKNPTAFYLCASSIWRGNNEQFFGPGTRLTVL.

The rearrangement uses TRBV13 and TRBJ1-6; TRBD1 agrees at 8 bases. With V trimmed by 4 bases and J by 7 bases, 9 bases remained unmatched. This CDR3 region has 16 residues. The germline gives CDR1 PRHDT, CDR2 FYEKMQ (reference sequence). The CDR3 loop is CASSYNRGVRNSPLHF. The CDR3 DNA sequence: TGTGCCAGCAGCTATAACAGGGGGGTTCGAAATTCACCCCTCCACTTT.

This sequence joins TRBV9 and TRBJ1-2, with D maybe TRBD1 (6 bases). With 3 bases removed from V and 7 bases from J, the gap between germline ends came to 10 bases. CDR1 and CDR2 (germline): SGDLS, YYNGEE. This CDR3 is 12 amino acids long. CDR3 DNA: TGTGCCAGCAGCGGTCGACAGGCTGGCTACACCTTC. Protein sequence: CASSGRQAGYTF.

The rearrangement links TRBV19 to TRBJ1-4, with TRBD1 as a possible D gene (6 bases). This CDR3 region has 14 residues. V lost 6 bases and J 3 bases, leaving 11 bases between the germline ends. Germline assignment: CDR1 LNHDA and CDR2 SQIVND (reference sequence). CDR3 nucleotides: TGTGCCAGTAGCTTACAGGGACCTAATGAAAAACTGTTTTTT. Its translation is CASSLQGPNEKLFF.

V and J are TRBV4-2 and TRBJ2-7, with a tentative D call TRBD1 (8 bases). The germline gives CDR1 LGHNA, CDR2 YNFKEQ. This CDR3 region has 15 residues. Trimming removed 0 bases at V and 6 bases at J, with 15 bases between. DNA of the CDR3: TGTGCCAGCAGCCAAGATACAGGGGGGGACTCCGAGCAGTACTTC. Encoded protein: CASSQDTGGDSEQYF.

V and J are TRBV5-1 and TRBJ2-1, with D maybe TRBD1 (6 bases). Germline values: CDR1 SGHRS, CDR2 YFSETQ. This CDR3 is 15 amino acids long. Trimming cost V 1 base and J 8 bases, with 16 bases left between them. CDR3 nucleotides: TGCGCCAGCAGCTTGTACAGGGATCTCATGGATGAGCAGTTCTTC. Residues: CASSLYRDLMDEQFF.

The chain employs TRBV2 and TRBJ1-2, with TRBD1 matching 10 bases. The J segment lost 8 bases and the V segment lost 4 bases, leaving 7 bases of the junction unmatched. This CDR3 has 14 residues. Germline loops: CDR1 SNHLY, CDR2 FYNNEI. The CDR3 coding sequence is TGTGCCAGCAGTGTCGACAGGGGGCCAGAAGGCTACACCTTC. As protein: CASSVDRGPEGYTF.

The chain carries TRBV6-6 and TRBJ1-6; 7 bases agree with TRBD1. The V and J ends lost 5 bases and 7 bases, in that order; junction bases with no gene match: 8. CDR1 MNHNY and CDR2 SVGAGI come from the germline V gene (reference sequence). The CDR3 has 15 amino acids. In nucleotides, the CDR3 is TGTGCCAGCAGTCCCCCGGCCAGGGGGAATTCACCCCTCCACTTT. This gives the protein CASSPPARGNSPLHF.

The V gene is TRBV28, the J gene TRBJ2-5; possibly TRBD2 for D (5 bases). Germline V CDR1 and CDR2: MDHEN, SYDVKM. The CDR3 sequence is 16 residues long. Trimming took 3 bases from V and 2 from J, leaving 16 bases between them. Written as DNA, the CDR3 is TGTGCCAGCAGTTTTCCCTTGAGCGGCTCTCAAGAGACCCAGTACTTC. Encoded protein: CASSFPLSGSQETQYF.

The gene calls are TRBV5-5 and TRBJ1-1, with 7 nucleotides matching TRBD1. The CDR3 runs to 15 residues. J gave up 5 bases and V 0 bases, and 7 bases lay outside the gene matches. Germline V gene lookup returns CDR1 SGHKS and CDR2 YYEKEE (reference sequence). For the CDR3, the DNA is TGTGCCAGCAGCTTGGGACAGGGAGAAAGGACTGAAGCTTTCTTT. Its protein is CASSLGQGERTEAFF. The variable domain in full, completed from reference TRBV5-5 and TRBJ1-1, reads DAGVTQSPTHLIKTRGQQVTLRCSPISGHKSVSWYQQVLGQGPQFIFQYYEKEERGRGNFPDRFSARQFPNYSSELNVNALLLGDSALYLCASSLGQGERTEAFFGQGTRLTVV.

The V gene is TRBV5-1, the J gene TRBJ2-3; 9 bases are shared with TRBD1. The CDR3 consists of 14 residues. V dropped 4 bases and J dropped 2; count of bases not matched to a gene: 2. Germline-derived CDR1 and CDR2 are SGHRS and YFSETQ. The CDR3 DNA sequence: TGCGCCAGCAGCAGGACAGGGGTCACAGATACGCAGTATTTT. Translated: CASSRTGVTDTQYF.

The gene calls are TRBV6-5 and TRBJ2-5; 7 nucleotides match TRBD1. CDR1 and CDR2 from the germline V gene are MNHEY and SVGAGI. J gave up 5 bases and V 5 bases, and 8 bases lay outside the gene matches. The CDR3 is 14 amino acids. The CDR3 protein is CASSNGQVGETQYF. CDR3 coding DNA: TGTGCCAGCAGTAACGGACAGGTCGGGGAGACCCAGTACTTC.

The chain uses TRBV7-9 and TRBJ2-5; D may be TRBD2 (6 bases). Germline values: CDR1 SEHNR, CDR2 FQNEAQ (reference sequence). CDR3 length: 14 amino acids. V was cut by 1 base and J by 2 bases, with 8 bases left in between. The CDR3 region is CASSLVRGQETQYF. CDR3 sequence (DNA): TGTGCCAGCAGCTTAGTCCGGGGGCAAGAGACCCAGTACTTC.

This rearrangement joins TRBV5-1 to TRBJ1-5; D is possibly TRBD1 (5 bases). The CDR3 has 16 amino acids. V was clipped by 4 bases and J by 2 bases, with 16 bases between them. The germline V gene has CDR1 SGHRS and CDR2 YFSETQ. The CDR3, as DNA: TGCGCCAGCAGCCCCGGGGGGAATGGTCGCAATCAGCCCCAGCATTTT. It encodes CASSPGGNGRNQPQHF. Full variable domain (outside the CDR3, taken from reference TRBV5-1 and TRBJ1-5): KAGVTQTPRYLIKTRGQQVTLSCSPISGHRSVSWYQQTPGQGLQFLFEYFSETQRNKGNFPGRFSGRQFSNSRSEMNVSTLELGDSALYLCASSPGGNGRNQPQHFGDGTRLSIL.

The chain recombines TRBV24-1 with TRBJ2-1, with D hard to call. CDR3 length: 16 residues. V was pared by 9 bases and J by 1 base, with 18 bases between. CDR1 and CDR2 (germline): KGHDR, SFDVKD. As DNA, the CDR3 is TGTGCCACCGCAGGTACACCGCCGGAATCCTACAATGAGCAGTTCTTC. The encoded protein is CATAGTPPESYNEQFF.

In its sample, this clone was seen a few times. This sequence joins TRBV6-5 and TRBJ2-3; 7 bases fit TRBD2. The CDR3 loop spans 15 amino acids. Germline assignment: CDR1 MNHEY and CDR2 SVGAGI. The V and J ends lost 10 bases and 3 bases, in that order; junction bases with no gene match: 13. CDR3 amino acids: CAISSRERGTDTQYF. As DNA, the CDR3 is TGTGCCATCAGCTCAAGGGAGCGGGGTACAGATACGCAGTATTTT.

This chain links TRBV18 with TRBJ2-3; possibly TRBD2 for D (5 bases). The CDR3 covers 15 residues. Trimming stripped 6 bases from V and 0 bases from J, with 13 bases between. In germline, CDR1 is KGHSH, CDR2 LQKENI. CDR3 in amino acids: CASSPRPGSTDTQYF. The CDR3 region has the DNA TGTGCCAGCTCCCCCAGGCCGGGGAGCACAGATACGCAGTATTTT.

The chain has TRBV5-1 and TRBJ2-7, with a weak D call TRBD2 (6 bases). The CDR3 has 16 amino acids. Per the germline V gene, CDR1 is SGHRS and CDR2 is YFSETQ. Trimming cost V 2 bases and J 5 bases, with 20 bases left between them. The CDR3 spells CASSFGGAPVSDEQYF. CDR3 coding DNA: TGCGCCAGCAGCTTCGGGGGAGCGCCCGTGTCCGACGAGCAGTACTTC.

A few counts support this clone. This chain uses TRBV7-2 with TRBJ1-1; perhaps TRBD1 as D (6 bases). V gave up 5 bases and J gave up 5 bases, with 18 bases separating them. CDR3 size: 15 residues. CDR1 is SGHTA, CDR2 FQGNSA, per germline. For the CDR3, the DNA is TGTGCCAGCAGCGCACGGACAGTAATATTGACTGAAGCTTTCTTT. Translating it yields CASSARTVILTEAFF.

This clone was counted once. The J gene is TRBJ2-1, the V gene TRBV29-1; D is possibly TRBD2 (5 bases). The CDR3 has 12 residues. Germline V gene sequence: CDR1 SQVTM, CDR2 ANQGSEA. V gave up 3 bases and J gave up 9 bases, with 12 bases separating them. Written as DNA, the CDR3 is TGCAGCGTTGACCCAGTCGGAGGTGAGCAGTTCTTC. It is translated as CSVDPVGGEQFF.

V usage is TRBV29-1 and J usage is TRBJ2-2, with 9 bases identical to TRBD1. The CDR3 runs to 12 residues. Germline V CDR1 and CDR2: SQVTM, ANQGSEA. The trim removed 4 bases at V and 11 bases at J, leaving 5 bases unmatched. The CDR3 protein is CSVALDRGELFF. The CDR3 nucleotides read TGCAGCGTTGCCTTGGACAGGGGAGAGCTGTTTTTT.

V is TRBV11-3 and J is TRBJ2-4; 7 bases line up with TRBD1. V shed 6 bases and J 10 bases; nucleotides not matched to a gene: 12. This CDR3 spans 14 amino acids. Germline V gives CDR1 SGHNT, CDR2 YENEEA. The CDR3 region is CASSLQGYPSIQYF. The CDR3 nucleotides are TGTGCCAGCAGTTTACAGGGGTATCCTTCGATTCAGTACTTC.

The CDR3 nucleotides are TGCGCCAGCAGCTTGTTCTGGAGACAGGGGAAGAACACTGAAGCTTTCTTT. Its translation: CASSLFWRQGKNTEAFF. The chain has TRBV5-1 and TRBJ1-1; 8 bases match TRBD1. Germline V lookup: CDR1 SGHRS, CDR2 YFSETQ. V shed 1 base and J 1 base; nucleotides not matched to a gene: 9. The CDR3 consists of 17 residues. Filled out from reference TRBV5-1 and TRBJ1-1, the complete variable domain reads KAGVTQTPRYLIKTRGQQVTLSCSPISGHRSVSWYQQTPGQGLQFLFEYFSETQRNKGNFPGRFSGRQFSNSRSEMNVSTLELGDSALYLCASSLFWRQGKNTEAFFGQGTRLTVV.

The rearrangement links TRBV4-1 to TRBJ2-1; TRBD2 aligns across 11 bases. Germline V gene lookup returns CDR1 MGHRA and CDR2 YSYEKL. The CDR3 has 17 amino acids. The V gene end was trimmed by 2 bases and the J gene end by 1 base; junction bases not matched to a gene: 4. As DNA, the CDR3 is TGCGCCAGCAGCCAAACGACTAGCGGGACTTCCTACAATGAGCAGTTCTTC. Translation: CASSQTTSGTSYNEQFF.